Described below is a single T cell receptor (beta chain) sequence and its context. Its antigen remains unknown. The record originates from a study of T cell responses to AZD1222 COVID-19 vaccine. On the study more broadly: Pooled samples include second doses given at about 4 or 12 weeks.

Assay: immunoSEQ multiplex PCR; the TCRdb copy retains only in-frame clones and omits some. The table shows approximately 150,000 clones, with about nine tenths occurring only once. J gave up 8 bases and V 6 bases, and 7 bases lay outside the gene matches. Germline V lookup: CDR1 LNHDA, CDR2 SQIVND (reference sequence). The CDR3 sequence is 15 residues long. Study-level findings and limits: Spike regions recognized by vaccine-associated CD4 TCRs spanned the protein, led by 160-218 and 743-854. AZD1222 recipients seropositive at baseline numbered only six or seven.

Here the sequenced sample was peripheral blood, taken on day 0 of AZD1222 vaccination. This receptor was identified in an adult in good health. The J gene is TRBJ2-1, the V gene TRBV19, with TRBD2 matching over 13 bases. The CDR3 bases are TGTGCCAGTAGAGAAGGACTAGCGGGAGCCCATGAGCAGTTCTTC. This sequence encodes CASREGLAGAHEQFF. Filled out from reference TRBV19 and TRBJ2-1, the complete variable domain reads DGGITQSPKYLFRKEGQNVTLSCEQNLNHDAMYWYRQDPGQGLRLIYYSQIVNDFQKGDIAEGYSVSREKKESFPLTVTSAQKNPTAFYLCASREGLAGAHEQFFGPGTRLTVL.